This passage covers 9 T cell receptor beta chains from one sample sequenced in a study of blood T cell repertoires in COVID-19. TCRdb's table, derived via immunoSEQ multiplex PCR, lists solely in-frame clones and lacks some. The table lists over 200,000 clones, roughly 88% of them singletons. Sequenced material: peripheral blood. The receptors were sampled from a human donor in a cohort sampled during active COVID-19.

The chain recombines TRBV7-2 with TRBJ2-3; 12 nucleotides line up with TRBD2. In germline, CDR1 is SGHTA, CDR2 FQGNSA. This CDR3 has 18 residues. With 4 bases clipped from V and 3 bases from J, the junction kept 11 bases outside the gene matches. CDR3 loop: CASSSHPTSGSETDTQYF. The CDR3 DNA reads TGTGCCAGCAGCTCCCACCCGACTAGCGGGAGCGAGACAGATACGCAGTATTTT.

V and J are TRBV7-2 and TRBJ2-7; 11 bases are a match to TRBD1. The CDR3 runs 17 residues. Trimming at V came to 4 bases and at J to 7 bases, leaving 15 bases not matched to a gene. Germline V gene data show CDR1 as SGHTA and CDR2 as FQGNSA. The CDR3 nucleotides read TGTGCCAGCAGCTCCCTTCTTAGGGACAGGGGGTCGCTAGAGCAGTACTTC. Encoded protein: CASSSLLRDRGSLEQYF.

The genes are TRBV27 and TRBJ2-5; no firm D call. CDR3 length equals 13 residues. V lost 5 bases to trimming and J lost 5 bases, with 12 bases between them. Germline loops: CDR1 MNHEY, CDR2 SMNVEV (reference sequence). The CDR3 DNA reads as TGTGCCAGCAGTCCGCTTAAGAGGGAGACCCAGTACTTC. Encoded protein: CASSPLKRETQYF.

This sequence joins TRBV7-2 and TRBJ1-1; tentatively, D is TRBD1 (5 bases). Per germline, CDR1 SGHTA and CDR2 FQGNSA. The CDR3 loop spans 13 amino acids. The V and J ends lost 2 bases and 5 bases respectively, with 9 bases between them. CDR3 loop: CASSLIGETEAFF. The CDR3 coding sequence is TGTGCCAGCAGCTTAATAGGGGAAACTGAAGCTTTCTTT. Based on the CDR3 plus reference TRBV7-2 and TRBJ1-1, the full variable domain is GAGVSQSPSNKVTEKGKDVELRCDPISGHTALYWYRQSLGQGLEFLIYFQGNSAPDKSGLPSDRFSAERTGGSVSTLTIQRTQQEDSAVYLCASSLIGETEAFFGQGTRLTVV.

The chain combines TRBV14 with TRBJ1-1, with 10 nucleotides matching TRBD1. The junction had 3 bases not matched to a gene; V was cut back by 4 bases and J by 4 bases. Germline V CDR1 and CDR2: SGHDN, FVKESK. CDR3 length: 14 amino acids. The CDR3 sequence: CASSPRDRGTEAFF. CDR3 bases: TGTGCCAGCAGCCCTCGGGACAGGGGCACTGAAGCTTTCTTT.

The chain joins TRBV24-1 to TRBJ1-2; no definite D call. CDR3 length: 14 amino acids. Per the germline V gene, CDR1 is KGHDR and CDR2 is SFDVKD. V shed 4 bases and J shed 3 bases, with 11 bases lying between them. CDR3 nucleotides: TGTGCCACCAGTGACCGAGGCCGGGACTATGGCTACACCTTC. Its translation: CATSDRGRDYGYTF.

The rearrangement uses TRBV6-2 or TRBV6-3 and TRBJ2-3, with no clear D. Germline V lookup: CDR1 MNHEY, CDR2 SVGEGT. The CDR3 loop spans 15 amino acids. With 2 bases removed from V and 9 bases from J, the gap between germline ends came to 18 bases. The DNA for the CDR3 is TGTGCCAGCAGTTACGGTGGTTCGGTCGCCGGGACGCAGTATTTT. Amino acids: CASSYGGSVAGTQYF.

The chain couples TRBV4-3 to TRBJ2-7; TRBD2 aligns across 11 bases. CDR3 length: 16 residues. V gave up 0 bases and J gave up 4 bases; unmatched junction bases: 5. Per germline, CDR1 LGHNA and CDR2 YSLEER. CDR3 amino acids: CASSQDHRLAGYEQYF. CDR3 nucleotide sequence: TGCGCCAGCAGCCAAGACCACAGACTAGCGGGATACGAGCAGTACTTC.

The chain employs TRBV28 and TRBJ2-7; 8 positions agree with TRBD2. The length of the CDR3 is 13 residues. With V trimmed by 7 bases and J by 6 bases, 8 bases remained unmatched. CDR1 is MDHEN and CDR2 is SYDVKM in the germline V gene. Written as DNA, the CDR3 is TGTGCCAGCACGGCTAGCGGGTCCCGCGAGCAGTACTTC. Its translation is CASTASGSREQYF. Full variable domain (missing parts from reference TRBV28 and TRBJ2-7): DVKVTQSSRYLVKRTGEKVFLECVQDMDHENMFWYRQDPGLGLRLIYFSYDVKMKEKGDIPEGYSVSREKKERFSLILESASTNQTSMYLCASTASGSREQYFGPGTRLTVT.